These 11 T cell receptor beta chains were sequenced from one sample in a study of CD8+CD57+ T cells in acquired aplastic anemia. TCR beta VDJ combinations and CDR3 sequences were profiled from genomic DNA. Via MiXCR, TCRdb re-called the reads, giving one row per CDR3 protein. The sample records 200,000 or so distinct CDR3 sequences, 50% to 75% being singletons. The sample taken for sequencing was sorted CD4+, CD8+, or CD8+CD57+ T cells (not recorded which) from PBMCs. Receptor source: a human donor with severe aplastic anemia or a healthy control (not recorded which).

This chain links TRBV19 with TRBJ2-1; D gene uncertain. CDR3 length: 12 amino acids. CDR1 and CDR2 from the germline V gene are LNHDA and SQIVND (reference sequence). V gave up 6 bases and J gave up 7 bases, with 10 bases separating them. CDR3 region: CASRIGWNEQFF. The CDR3 DNA reads TGTGCCAGTAGAATCGGGTGGAATGAGCAGTTCTTC.

This clonotype was seen only once. The chain links TRBV12-3 or TRBV12-4 to TRBJ1-3; D remains unclear. The ends were cut back, 2 bases at V and 0 bases at J, with 8 bases in the middle. CDR3 length equals 15 residues. For the CDR3, the DNA is TGTGCCAGCAGTTTACGTCAGGACTCTGGAAACACCATATATTTT. Its translation is CASSLRQDSGNTIYF.

This clonotype was picked up one time. The chain employs TRBV19 and TRBJ2-7; no definite D call. Germline loops: CDR1 LNHDA, CDR2 SQIVND (reference sequence). The CDR3 extends over 12 amino acids. The V end lost 1 base, the J end lost 5 bases, and 6 bases lay between the germline ends. The CDR3 protein is CASSIGHNEQYF. CDR3 in DNA: TGTGCCAGTAGTATAGGTCATAACGAGCAGTACTTC.

This clonotype has at least ten counts. The chain uses TRBV30 and TRBJ2-7; no definite D call. This CDR3 has 11 amino acids. Germline loops: CDR1 GTSNPN, CDR2 SVGIG (reference sequence). The germline V and J ends were trimmed by 3 bases and 0 bases, with 3 bases remaining between them. The CDR3 DNA reads TGTGCCTGGAGCCGCTCCTACGAGCAGTACTTC. Residues: CAWSRSYEQYF.

This clonotype was counted a few times. The chain is built from TRBV7-9 and TRBJ1-5, with D maybe TRBD1 (5 bases). The CDR3 is 18 residues long. Between the trimmed V and J ends, which lost 0 bases and 1 base, there was a span of 16 bases. Germline V gene sequence: CDR1 SEHNR, CDR2 FQNEAQ (reference sequence). The CDR3 is CASSLALSGIGSNQPQHF. For the CDR3, the DNA is TGTGCCAGCAGCTTAGCGCTCTCAGGGATAGGGAGCAATCAGCCCCAGCATTTT.

The genes are TRBV10-3 and TRBJ1-5; 9 bases line up with TRBD1. Per germline, CDR1 ENHRY and CDR2 SYGVKD. The junction had 7 bases not matched to a gene; V was cut back by 3 bases and J by 4 bases. The CDR3 totals 16 residues. The CDR3 DNA sequence: TGTGCCATCAGTGAATCTGGGACAGGGAATAATCAGCCCCAGCATTTT. This codes for CAISESGTGNNQPQHF.

In this sample, this clonotype turned up once. The J gene is TRBJ2-7, the V gene TRBV12-3 or TRBV12-4, with 8 bases identical to TRBD1. J was trimmed by 7 bases and V by 6 bases; bases with no gene match: 5. The CDR3 runs to 12 residues. CDR3 in amino acids: CASRSDRGEQYF. The CDR3 nucleotides are TGTGCCAGCAGGTCCGACAGGGGAGAGCAGTACTTC.

Here the CDR3 reads CATSGPEGAGEQFF. The CDR3, as DNA: TGTGCCACCAGTGGACCTGAGGGGGCGGGTGAGCAGTTCTTC. The chain is built from TRBV24-1 and TRBJ2-1; 7 nucleotides line up with TRBD1. The CDR3 is 14 amino acids. CDR1 KGHDR and CDR2 SFDVKD come from the germline V gene. With 5 bases clipped from V and 9 bases from J, the junction kept 9 bases outside the gene matches.

This chain uses TRBV20-1 with TRBJ2-5; TRBD2 matches 13 bases. Germline CDR1 DFQATT, CDR2 SNEGSKA (reference sequence). This CDR3 spans 15 amino acids. V dropped 0 bases and J dropped 2; count of bases not matched to a gene: 0. The CDR3 reads CSARELAGGQETQYF. The CDR3 DNA follows: TGCAGTGCTAGAGAACTAGCGGGGGGGCAAGAGACCCAGTACTTC.

This clonotype was detected only a few times. The chain joins TRBV7-9 to TRBJ1-4, with D unresolved. The CDR3 totals 14 residues. Trimming cost V 1 base and J 0 bases, with 3 bases left between them. Germline V gene sequence: CDR1 SEHNR, CDR2 FQNEAQ (reference sequence). CDR3 coding DNA: TGTGCCAGCAGCTTAGGTCCAACTAATGAAAAACTGTTTTTT. This codes for CASSLGPTNEKLFF.

The chain uses TRBV10-3 and TRBJ2-1, with 8 bases aligning to TRBD1. Germline V gene data show CDR1 as ENHRY and CDR2 as SYGVKD. The CDR3 covers 15 residues. V shed 6 bases and J 5 bases; nucleotides not matched to a gene: 9. As DNA, the CDR3 is TGTGCCATCAGCACCGGGACAGGAGAGCACAATGAGCAGTTCTTC. It specifies CAISTGTGEHNEQFF.